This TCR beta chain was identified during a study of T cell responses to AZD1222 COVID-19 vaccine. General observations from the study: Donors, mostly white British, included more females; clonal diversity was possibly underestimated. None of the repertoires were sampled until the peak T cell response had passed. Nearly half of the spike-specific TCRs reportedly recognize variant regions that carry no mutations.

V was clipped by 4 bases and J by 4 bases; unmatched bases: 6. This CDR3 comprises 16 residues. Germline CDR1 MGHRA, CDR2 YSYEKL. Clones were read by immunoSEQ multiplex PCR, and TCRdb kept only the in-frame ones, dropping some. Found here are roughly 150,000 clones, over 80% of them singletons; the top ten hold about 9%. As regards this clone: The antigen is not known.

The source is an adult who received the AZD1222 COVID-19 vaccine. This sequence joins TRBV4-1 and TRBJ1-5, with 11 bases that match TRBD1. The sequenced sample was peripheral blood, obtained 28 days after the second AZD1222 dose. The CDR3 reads CASSRNRDRGNQPQHF. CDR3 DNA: TGCGCCAGCAGCCGGAACCGGGACAGGGGGAATCAGCCCCAGCATTTT.